This T cell receptor beta chain was obtained from a study of kidney transplant recipient with SARS-CoV-2 infection. This clonotype was seen once. This sequence may be a read error, since a much larger clone differs from it by one base. TCRdb reprocessed the reads with MiXCR, giving one entry per CDR3 protein. In the table there are 200,000 to 300,000 distinct CDR3 sequences, around 30% of which are singletons. The length of the CDR3 is 19 residues. This material consisted of a blood sample, taken at baseline and on roughly day 120 from a kidney transplant recipient. The source of this sequence is a male patient younger than 45 who had COVID-19 and was a kidney transplant recipient. A share of the T cells may be of graft donor origin. The chain uses TRBV21-1 and TRBJ1-5. TRBV21-1 constitutes a pseudogene. CDR3 region: CANSTPGGPNIYSNQPQHF. The CDR3 nucleotides read TGTGCCAACAGCACTCCAGGAGGACCAAACATTTATAGCAATCAGCCCCAGCATTTT.